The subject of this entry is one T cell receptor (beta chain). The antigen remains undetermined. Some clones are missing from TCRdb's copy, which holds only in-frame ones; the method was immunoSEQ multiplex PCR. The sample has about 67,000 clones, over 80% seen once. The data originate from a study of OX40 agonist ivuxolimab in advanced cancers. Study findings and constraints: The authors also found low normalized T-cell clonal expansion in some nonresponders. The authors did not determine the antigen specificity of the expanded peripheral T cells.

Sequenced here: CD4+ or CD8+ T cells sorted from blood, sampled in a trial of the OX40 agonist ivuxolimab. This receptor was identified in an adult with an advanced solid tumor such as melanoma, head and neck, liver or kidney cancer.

CDR3 nucleotides: TGTGCCAGCAGCGCGGCCGGGACAAGCGCGTACGAGCAGTACTTC. The encoded protein is CASSAAGTSAYEQYF. The chain carries TRBV11-2 and TRBJ2-7, with a tentative D call TRBD1 (6 bases). The CDR3 has 15 residues. CDR1 and CDR2 from the germline V gene are SGHAT and FQNNGV. V lost 5 bases and J lost 4, with 18 bases in between.